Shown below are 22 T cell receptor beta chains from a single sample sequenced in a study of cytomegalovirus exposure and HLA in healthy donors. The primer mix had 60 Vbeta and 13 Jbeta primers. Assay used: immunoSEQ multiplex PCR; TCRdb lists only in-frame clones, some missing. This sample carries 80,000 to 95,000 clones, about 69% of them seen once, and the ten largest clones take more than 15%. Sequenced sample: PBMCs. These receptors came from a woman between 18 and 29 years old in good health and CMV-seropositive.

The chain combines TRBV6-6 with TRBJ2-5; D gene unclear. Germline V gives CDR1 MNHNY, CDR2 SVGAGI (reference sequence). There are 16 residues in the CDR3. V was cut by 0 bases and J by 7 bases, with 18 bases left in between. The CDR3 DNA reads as TGTGCCAGCAGTTACTCCTCGCCAAGAGTTATCGGGACCCAGTACTTC. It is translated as CASSYSSPRVIGTQYF.

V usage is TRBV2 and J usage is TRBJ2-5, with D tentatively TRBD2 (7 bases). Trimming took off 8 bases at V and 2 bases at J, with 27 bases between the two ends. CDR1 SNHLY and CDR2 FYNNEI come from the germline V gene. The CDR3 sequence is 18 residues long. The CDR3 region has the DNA TGTGCCAGCCGTGCTCGCCTATTGGGGCGGGGGCCTCAAGAGACCCAGTACTTC. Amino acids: CASRARLLGRGPQETQYF.

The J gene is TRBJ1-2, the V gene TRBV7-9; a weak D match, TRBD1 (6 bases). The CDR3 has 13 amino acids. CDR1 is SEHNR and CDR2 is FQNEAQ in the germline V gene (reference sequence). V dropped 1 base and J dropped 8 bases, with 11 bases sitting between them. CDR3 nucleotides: TGTGCCAGCAGCTTAGGAGGGGGGGTCGGCTACACCTTC. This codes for CASSLGGGVGYTF. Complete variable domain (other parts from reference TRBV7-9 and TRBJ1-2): DTGVSQNPRHKITKRGQNVTFRCDPISEHNRLYWYRQTLGQGPEFLTYFQNEAQLEKSRLLSDRFSAERPKGSFSTLEIQRTEQGDSAMYLCASSLGGGVGYTFGSGTRLTVV.

The CDR3 DNA is TGTGCCTGGAGTGACCCCCCCCGAGTACCTTATAATTCACCCCTCCACTTT. This encodes CAWSDPPRVPYNSPLHF. The chain couples TRBV30 to TRBJ1-6; D is ambiguous. Looked up from germline, CDR1 is GTSNPN and CDR2 is SVGIG (reference sequence). V was shortened by 1 base and J by 4 bases, with 17 bases between the two germline ends. The CDR3 extends over 17 amino acids.

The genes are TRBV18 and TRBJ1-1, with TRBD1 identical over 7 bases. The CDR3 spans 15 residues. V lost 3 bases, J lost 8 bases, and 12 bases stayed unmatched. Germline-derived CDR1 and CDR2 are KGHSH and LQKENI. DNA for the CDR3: TGTGCCAGCTCACCCGGGACAGCCCATTTAGTAGAAGCTTTCTTT. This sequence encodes CASSPGTAHLVEAFF.

The CDR3, as DNA: TGTGCCAGCAGTCCTTCTACTAGTACGCAGTATTTT. Its translation: CASSPSTSTQYF. The V and J genes are TRBV6-5 and TRBJ2-3; a possible D gene is TRBD2 (5 bases). The CDR3 runs to 12 residues. Germline CDR1 is MNHEY and CDR2 is SVGAGI. The germline V and J ends were trimmed by 5 bases and 8 bases, with 11 bases remaining between them.

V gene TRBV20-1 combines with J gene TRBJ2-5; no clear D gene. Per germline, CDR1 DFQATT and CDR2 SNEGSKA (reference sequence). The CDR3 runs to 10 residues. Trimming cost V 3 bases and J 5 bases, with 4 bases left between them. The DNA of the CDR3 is TGCAGTGCTAGGGAGGAGACCCAGTACTTC. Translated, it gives CSAREETQYF.

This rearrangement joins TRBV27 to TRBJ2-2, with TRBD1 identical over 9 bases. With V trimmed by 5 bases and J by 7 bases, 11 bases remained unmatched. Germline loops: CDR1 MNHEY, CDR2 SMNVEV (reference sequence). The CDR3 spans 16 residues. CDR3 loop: CASSRTRDRVHGELFF. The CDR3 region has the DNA TGTGCCAGCAGTAGAACTCGGGACAGGGTGCACGGGGAGCTGTTTTTT.

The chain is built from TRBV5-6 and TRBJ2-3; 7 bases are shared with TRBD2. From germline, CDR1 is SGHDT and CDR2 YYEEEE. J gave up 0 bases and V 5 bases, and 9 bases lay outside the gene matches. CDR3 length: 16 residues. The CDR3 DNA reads TGTGCCAGCAGATTCCTTCTAGCGGCTAGCACAGATACGCAGTATTTT. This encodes CASRFLLAASTDTQYF.

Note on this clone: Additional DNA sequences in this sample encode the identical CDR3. CDR3 DNA sequence: TGTGCCAGCAGTTACGGGGCACCCTACGAGCAGTACTTC. This translates into CASSYGAPYEQYF. The chain carries TRBV6-5 and TRBJ2-7; maybe TRBD1 (5 bases). The CDR3 runs 13 residues. From germline, CDR1 is MNHEY and CDR2 SVGAGI. V lost 2 bases and J 2 bases, leaving 7 bases between the germline ends.

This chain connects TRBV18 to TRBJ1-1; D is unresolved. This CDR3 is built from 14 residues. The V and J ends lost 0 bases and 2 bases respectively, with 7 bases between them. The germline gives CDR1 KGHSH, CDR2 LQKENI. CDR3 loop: CASSPPEGNTEAFF. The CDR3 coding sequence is TGTGCCAGCTCACCACCGGAGGGCAACACTGAAGCTTTCTTT. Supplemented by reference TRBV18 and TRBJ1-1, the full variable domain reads NAGVMQNPRHLVRRRGQEARLRCSPMKGHSHVYWYRQLPEEGLKFMVYLQKENIIDESGMPKERFSAEFPKEGPSILRIQQVVRGDSAAYFCASSPPEGNTEAFFGQGTRLTVV.

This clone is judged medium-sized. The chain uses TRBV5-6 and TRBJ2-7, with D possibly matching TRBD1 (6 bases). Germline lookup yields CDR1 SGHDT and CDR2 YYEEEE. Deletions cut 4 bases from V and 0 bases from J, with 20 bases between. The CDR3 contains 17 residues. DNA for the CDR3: TGTGCCAGCAGCAGCAACCCCGGACAGACGAGCTCCTACGAGCAGTACTTC. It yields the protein CASSSNPGQTSSYEQYF.

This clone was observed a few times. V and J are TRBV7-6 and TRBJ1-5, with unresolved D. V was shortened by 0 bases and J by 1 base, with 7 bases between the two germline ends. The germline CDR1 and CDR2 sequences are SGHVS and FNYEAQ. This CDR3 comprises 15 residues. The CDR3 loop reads CASSLAAGSNQPQHF. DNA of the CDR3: TGTGCCAGCAGCTTAGCGGCGGGGAGCAATCAGCCCCAGCATTTT.

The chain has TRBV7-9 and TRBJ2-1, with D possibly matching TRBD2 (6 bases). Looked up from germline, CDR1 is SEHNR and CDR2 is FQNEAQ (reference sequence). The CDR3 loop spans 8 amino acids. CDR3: CGGKEQFF. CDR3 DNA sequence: TGTGGCGGGAAAGAGCAGTTCTTC.

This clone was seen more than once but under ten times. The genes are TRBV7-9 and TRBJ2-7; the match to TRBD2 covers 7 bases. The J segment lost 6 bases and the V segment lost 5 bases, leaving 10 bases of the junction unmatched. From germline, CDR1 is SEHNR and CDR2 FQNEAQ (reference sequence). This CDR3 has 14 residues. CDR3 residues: CASSLDWDYVEQYF. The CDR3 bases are TGTGCCAGCAGCCTGGACTGGGACTATGTCGAGCAGTACTTC.

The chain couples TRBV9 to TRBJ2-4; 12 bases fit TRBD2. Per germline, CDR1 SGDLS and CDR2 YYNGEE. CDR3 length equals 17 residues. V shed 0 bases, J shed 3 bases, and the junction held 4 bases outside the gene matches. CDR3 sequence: CASSVAQTSGSKNIQYF. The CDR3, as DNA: TGTGCCAGCAGCGTAGCTCAGACTAGCGGGAGCAAAAACATTCAGTACTTC. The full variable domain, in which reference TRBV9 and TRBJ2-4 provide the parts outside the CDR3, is DSGVTQTPKHLITATGQRVTLRCSPRSGDLSVYWYQQSLDQGLQFLIQYYNGEERAKGNILERFSAQQFPDLHSELNLSSLELGDSALYFCASSVAQTSGSKNIQYFGAGTRLSVL.

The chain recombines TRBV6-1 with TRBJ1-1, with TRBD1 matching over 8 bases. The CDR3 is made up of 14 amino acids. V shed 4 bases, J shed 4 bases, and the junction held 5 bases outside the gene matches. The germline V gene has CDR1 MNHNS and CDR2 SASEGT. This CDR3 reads CASSGQGSVTEAFF. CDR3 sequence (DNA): TGTGCCAGCAGTGGACAGGGGTCGGTCACTGAAGCTTTCTTT.

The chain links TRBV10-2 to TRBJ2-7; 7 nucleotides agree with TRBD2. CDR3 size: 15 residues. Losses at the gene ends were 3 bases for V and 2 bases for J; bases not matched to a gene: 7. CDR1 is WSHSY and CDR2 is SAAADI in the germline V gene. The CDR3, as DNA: TGCGCCAGCAGTGATCTTTACGGGGGGACCTACGAGCAGTACTTC. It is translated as CASSDLYGGTYEQYF.

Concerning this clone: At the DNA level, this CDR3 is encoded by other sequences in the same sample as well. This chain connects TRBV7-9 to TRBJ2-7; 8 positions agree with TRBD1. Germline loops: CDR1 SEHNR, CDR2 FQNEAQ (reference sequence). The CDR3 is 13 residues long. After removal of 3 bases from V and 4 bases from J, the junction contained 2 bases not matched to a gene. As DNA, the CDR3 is TGTGCCAGCAGCTTCGACAGGGGTTACGAGCAGTACTTC. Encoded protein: CASSFDRGYEQYF.

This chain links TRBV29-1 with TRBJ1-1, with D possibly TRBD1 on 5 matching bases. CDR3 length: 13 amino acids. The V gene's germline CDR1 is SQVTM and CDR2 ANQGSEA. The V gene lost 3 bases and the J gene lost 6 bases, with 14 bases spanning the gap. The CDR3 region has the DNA TGCAGCGTTGATTTAGGGGCGGGGGCTGAAGCTTTCTTT. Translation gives CSVDLGAGAEAFF.

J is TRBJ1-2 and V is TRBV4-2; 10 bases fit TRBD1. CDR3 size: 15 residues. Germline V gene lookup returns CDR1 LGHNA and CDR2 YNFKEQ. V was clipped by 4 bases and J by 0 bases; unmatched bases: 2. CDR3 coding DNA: TGTGCCAGCAGCCCGGGACAGGGGCCTAACTATGGCTACACCTTC. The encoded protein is CASSPGQGPNYGYTF.

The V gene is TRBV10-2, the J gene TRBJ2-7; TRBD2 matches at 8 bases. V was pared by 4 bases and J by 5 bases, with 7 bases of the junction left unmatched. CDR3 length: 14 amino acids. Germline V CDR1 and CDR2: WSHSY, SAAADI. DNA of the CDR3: TGCGCCAGCAGTGCGGGGGGGAGAGGCGACGAGCAGTACTTC. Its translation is CASSAGGRGDEQYF.